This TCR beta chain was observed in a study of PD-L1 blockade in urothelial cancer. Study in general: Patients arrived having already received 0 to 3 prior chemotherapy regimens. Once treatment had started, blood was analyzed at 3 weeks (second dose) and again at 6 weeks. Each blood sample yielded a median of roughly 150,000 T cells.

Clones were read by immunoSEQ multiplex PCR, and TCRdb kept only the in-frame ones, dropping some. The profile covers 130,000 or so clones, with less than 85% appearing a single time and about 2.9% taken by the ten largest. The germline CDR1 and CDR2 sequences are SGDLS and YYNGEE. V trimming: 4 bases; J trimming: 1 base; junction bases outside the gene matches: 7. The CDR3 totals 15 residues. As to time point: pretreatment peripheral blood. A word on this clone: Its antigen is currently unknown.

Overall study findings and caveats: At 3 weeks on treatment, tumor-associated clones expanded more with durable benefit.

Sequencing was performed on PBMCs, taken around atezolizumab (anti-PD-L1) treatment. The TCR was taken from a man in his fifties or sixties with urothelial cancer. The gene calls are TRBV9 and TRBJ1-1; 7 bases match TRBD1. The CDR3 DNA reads TGTGCCAGCAGCCCCGGGACAGAAAGGAACACTGAAGCTTTCTTT. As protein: CASSPGTERNTEAFF.